This passage covers 23 T cell receptor beta chains from one sample sequenced in a study of shared clonotypes between healthy human individuals (dated by TCRdb to 2020 to 2022). Library preparation was by the immunoSEQ multiplex PCR assay. What TCRdb holds here is the immuneACCESS table cut down to in-frame rearrangements. Part of the clones is not present; checked against another copy, under half of the missing clones reflect an unresolved V gene, and the others are unexplained. This sample has over a million clones in its table, and 96% of those were observed once. The top ten constitute more than 0.9% of the sample. What was sequenced was naive CD4+ T cells sorted from blood. Explained via the paper, the cell subset or site label denotes: CD45RA+ positively selected. The receptors derive from a man aged 25 to 45 in good health.

As to this clone: Different DNA sequences within this sample yield the same CDR3. V is TRBV9 and J is TRBJ2-2; D gene unclear. V gave up 1 base and J gave up 0 bases, with 7 bases separating them. The CDR3 is 15 amino acids. The germline CDR1 and CDR2 sequences are SGDLS and YYNGEE. CDR3 bases: TGTGCCAGCAGCGTACTCCAGACGAACACCGGGGAGCTGTTTTTT. This gives the protein CASSVLQTNTGELFF.

CDR3 in amino acids: CASSLGLAGEHTQYF. The CDR3 DNA reads as TGTGCCAGCAGCCTGGGACTAGCGGGAGAACATACGCAGTATTTT. The chain joins TRBV5-6 to TRBJ2-3, with 14 bases lining up with TRBD2. This CDR3 has 15 residues. Unmatched junction bases numbered 5, after V lost 4 bases and J lost 7 bases. Germline CDR1 SGHDT, CDR2 YYEEEE. The variable domain in full, with the rest retrieved from reference TRBV5-6 and TRBJ2-3, is DAGVTQSPTHLIKTRGQQVTLRCSPKSGHDTVSWYQQALGQGPQFIFQYYEEEERQRGNFPDRFSGHQFPNYSSELNVNALLLGDSALYLCASSLGLAGEHTQYFGPGTRLTVL.

The chain joins TRBV18 to TRBJ2-3; the D is unclear. V dropped 0 bases and J dropped 4 bases, with 8 bases sitting between them. This CDR3 region has 14 residues. Germline V gene data show CDR1 as KGHSH and CDR2 as LQKENI. The CDR3 nucleotides read TGTGCCAGCTCACCACCAACAGTCCCAGATACGCAGTATTTT. As protein: CASSPPTVPDTQYF. Using reference TRBV18 and TRBJ2-3 for the parts outside the CDR3, the full variable domain is NAGVMQNPRHLVRRRGQEARLRCSPMKGHSHVYWYRQLPEEGLKFMVYLQKENIIDESGMPKERFSAEFPKEGPSILRIQQVVRGDSAAYFCASSPPTVPDTQYFGPGTRLTVL.

About this clone itself: Different DNA sequences within this sample yield the same CDR3. This sequence joins TRBV6-1 and TRBJ1-5, with unresolved D. Germline-derived CDR1 and CDR2 are MNHNS and SASEGT. This CDR3 contains 11 residues. The V gene lost 2 bases and the J gene lost 7 bases, with 3 bases spanning the gap. As DNA, the CDR3 is TGTGCCAGCAGTGAAAACCAGCCCCAGCATTTT. This encodes CASSENQPQHF.

The chain combines TRBV5-1 with TRBJ2-4, with TRBD1 matching over 7 bases. Trimming at V came to 4 bases and at J to 5 bases, leaving 6 bases not matched to a gene. Germline values: CDR1 SGHRS, CDR2 YFSETQ. The CDR3 has 14 residues. CDR3 residues: CASSQGQSQNIQYF. The CDR3 DNA is TGCGCCAGCAGCCAGGGACAGTCCCAAAACATTCAGTACTTC.

The chain is built from TRBV27 and TRBJ2-7, with TRBD1 matching 11 bases. After removal of 0 bases from V and 4 bases from J, the junction contained 5 bases not matched to a gene. The V gene's germline CDR1 is MNHEY and CDR2 SMNVEV (reference sequence). This CDR3 is built from 16 residues. CDR3 in DNA: TGTGCCAGCAGTTTATCGCGGGGGACAGGGGGATACGAGCAGTACTTC. As protein: CASSLSRGTGGYEQYF.

The chain joins TRBV14 to TRBJ2-5, with 13 bases aligning to TRBD2. V shed 1 base and J 7 bases; nucleotides not matched to a gene: 6. The CDR3 loop spans 16 amino acids. Germline V gene sequence: CDR1 SGHDN, CDR2 FVKESK. CDR3 DNA sequence: TGTGCCAGCAGCCAAGGACTAGCGGGAGGTCTGGGGACCCAGTACTTC. Its protein product is CASSQGLAGGLGTQYF.

V usage is TRBV19 and J usage is TRBJ2-7; 9 bases line up with TRBD2. The germline V gene has CDR1 LNHDA and CDR2 SQIVND (reference sequence). Germline trimming cut 8 bases from V and 1 base from J; bases unmatched to any gene: 6. CDR3 length equals 14 residues. CDR3 in DNA: TGTGCCAGTGGTCCTAGCGGGACATCCTACGAGCAGTACTTC. Translated, it gives CASGPSGTSYEQYF.

DNA of the CDR3: TGTGCCAGCAGCTTAACCGGGGCCCCCAGCACAGATACGCAGTATTTT. Its translation: CASSLTGAPSTDTQYF. The chain is built from TRBV7-3 and TRBJ2-3; D may correspond to TRBD1 or TRBD2 (5 bases each). There are 16 residues in the CDR3. Per the germline V gene, CDR1 is SGHTA and CDR2 is FQGTGA. V lost 0 bases to trimming and J lost 0 bases, with 10 bases between them.

A single count supports this clone. This chain connects TRBV20-1 to TRBJ2-7, with TRBD2 identical over 7 bases. Trimming took 3 bases from V and 7 from J; bases not matched to a gene: 3. Germline CDR1 reads DFQATT; CDR2 reads SNEGSKA (reference sequence). The CDR3 runs to 11 residues. For the CDR3, the DNA is TGCAGTGCTAGGGGAGGGGTTGAGCAGTACTTC. Translating gives CSARGGVEQYF.

The rearrangement links TRBV10-2 to TRBJ2-7; TRBD2 matches 7 bases. V lost 1 base, J lost 1 base, and 10 bases stayed unmatched. CDR1 and CDR2 from the germline V gene are WSHSY and SAAADI. This CDR3 is built from 17 residues. In nucleotides, the CDR3 is TGCGCCAGCAGTGAGTGGCGGGGAGGGTACGCATCCTACGAGCAGTACTTC. This sequence encodes CASSEWRGGYASYEQYF.

This clone was seen only once. V gene TRBV14 combines with J gene TRBJ2-1, with a weak D call TRBD2 (6 bases). From germline, CDR1 is SGHDN and CDR2 FVKESK. The CDR3 has 12 residues. The ends were cut back, 4 bases at V and 9 bases at J, with 10 bases in the middle. The CDR3, as DNA: TGTGCCAGCAGCCGGGACTTTAGTGAGCAGTTCTTC. It encodes CASSRDFSEQFF.

The V call is TRBV7-8, the J call TRBJ2-1; no definite D call. Trimming took 6 bases from V and 4 from J, leaving 19 bases between them. This CDR3 region has 16 residues. Germline-derived CDR1 and CDR2 are SGHVS and FQNEAQ. The CDR3 sequence is CASRGHWSTRYNEQFF. The CDR3 DNA reads as TGTGCCAGCAGGGGTCATTGGAGTACCCGGTACAATGAGCAGTTCTTC. Combining the CDR3 with reference TRBV7-8 and TRBJ2-1 gives the whole variable domain GAGVSQSPRYKVAKRGQDVALRCDPISGHVSLFWYQQALGQGPEFLTYFQNEAQLDKSGLPSDRFFAERPEGSVSTLKIQRTQQEDSAVYLCASRGHWSTRYNEQFFGPGTRLTVL.

The CDR3 sequence is CASSGGGSAENIQYF. The CDR3 nucleotides are TGTGCCAGCAGTGGTGGCGGATCAGCGGAAAACATTCAGTACTTC. The chain is built from TRBV2 and TRBJ2-4; D is perhaps TRBD2 (5 bases). Germline CDR1 SNHLY, CDR2 FYNNEI. There are 15 residues in the CDR3. V lost 4 bases and J 5 bases, leaving 15 bases between the germline ends.

The rearrangement links TRBV9 to TRBJ2-1; 12 nucleotides align to TRBD2. This CDR3 has 19 amino acids. The V gene end was trimmed by 0 bases and the J gene end by 0 bases; junction bases not matched to a gene: 7. Germline V lookup: CDR1 SGDLS, CDR2 YYNGEE. The CDR3: CASSVGSSGRAPSYNEQFF. The CDR3 DNA sequence: TGTGCCAGCAGCGTAGGGTCTAGCGGGAGGGCCCCCTCCTACAATGAGCAGTTCTTC.

The J gene is TRBJ1-2, the V gene TRBV19; TRBD1 agrees at 8 bases. The V gene's germline CDR1 is LNHDA and CDR2 SQIVND (reference sequence). The CDR3 sequence is 13 residues long. Trimming took 5 bases from V and 5 from J; bases not matched to a gene: 4. DNA for the CDR3: TGTGCCAGTAGTCCCGACAGGGGTTATGGCTACACCTTC. It yields the protein CASSPDRGYGYTF. The entire variable domain, with the rest obtained from reference TRBV19 and TRBJ1-2, is as follows: DGGITQSPKYLFRKEGQNVTLSCEQNLNHDAMYWYRQDPGQGLRLIYYSQIVNDFQKGDIAEGYSVSREKKESFPLTVTSAQKNPTAFYLCASSPDRGYGYTFGSGTRLTVV.

This chain joins TRBV6-5 and TRBJ2-3; 12 bases agree with TRBD2. The V and J ends lost 4 bases and 1 base, in that order; junction bases with no gene match: 3. The germline CDR1 and CDR2 sequences are MNHEY and SVGAGI. The CDR3 covers 16 residues. In nucleotides, the CDR3 is TGTGCCAGCAGTTCCCCTAGCGGGAGGGGCACAGATACGCAGTATTTT. Its protein product is CASSSPSGRGTDTQYF.

The chain links TRBV5-4 to TRBJ2-5; 7 nucleotides match TRBD1. Germline trimming cut 4 bases from V and 3 bases from J; bases unmatched to any gene: 12. The CDR3 runs 16 residues. Germline V lookup: CDR1 SGHNT, CDR2 YYREEE (reference sequence). CDR3: CASSPWPTGTEETQYF. The CDR3 DNA follows: TGTGCCAGCAGCCCTTGGCCGACAGGGACCGAAGAGACCCAGTACTTC.

This chain joins TRBV29-1 and TRBJ2-1; D call uncertain. This CDR3 spans 11 amino acids. Between the trimmed V and J ends, which lost 4 bases and 7 bases, there was a span of 8 bases. Germline lookup yields CDR1 SQVTM and CDR2 ANQGSEA. CDR3 in DNA: TGCAGCGTTGGTAAGGGAAATGAGCAGTTCTTC. Its translation: CSVGKGNEQFF.

This chain uses TRBV7-9 with TRBJ2-7; a possible D gene is TRBD2 (6 bases). V lost 5 bases and J lost 5, with 10 bases in between. The CDR3 covers 12 residues. Germline V gene data show CDR1 as SEHNR and CDR2 as FQNEAQ (reference sequence). CDR3 nucleotides: TGTGCCAGCAGCCCTCGGAGGGACGAGCAGTACTTC. Protein: CASSPRRDEQYF.

The chain joins TRBV6-5 to TRBJ2-2; D remains ambiguous. Germline-derived CDR1 and CDR2 are MNHEY and SVGAGI. Trimming took 7 bases from V and 3 from J, leaving 15 bases between them. The CDR3 loop spans 15 amino acids. CDR3 loop: CASTNGGFDTGELFF. The CDR3 region has the DNA TGTGCCAGCACCAACGGTGGGTTTGACACCGGGGAGCTGTTTTTT.

The chain couples TRBV7-2 to TRBJ2-5; 11 nucleotides match TRBD1. The CDR3 spans 12 residues. Germline-derived CDR1 and CDR2 are SGHTA and FQGNSA. Trimming at V came to 10 bases and at J to 4 bases, leaving 2 bases not matched to a gene. The DNA for the CDR3 is TGTGCCACCGGGACAGGGGGAGAGACCCAGTACTTC. It encodes CATGTGGETQYF.

For this clone: The same CDR3 also results from other DNA sequences found in this sample. This sequence joins TRBV28 and TRBJ2-5; D is undetermined. The length of the CDR3 is 13 residues. V lost 5 bases, J lost 5 bases, and 12 bases lay in between. Germline values: CDR1 MDHEN, CDR2 SYDVKM. The CDR3 DNA reads TGTGCCAGCAGTCAAGGTTTGAGGGAGACCCAGTACTTC. Translated, it gives CASSQGLRETQYF.